These T cell receptor beta chains were read from a single sample in a study of CD8 T cells in ankylosing spondylitis. TCRdb reanalysed the 5' RACE reads using MiXCR and keeps one entry per CDR3 protein. Of some 330,000 distinct CDR3 sequences listed, roughly 8% are singletons. Sequenced: blood, either unsorted or a sorted T cell fraction (not recorded which). These receptors were obtained from a male donor with ankylosing spondylitis. The CDR3 runs from the conserved cysteine through the conserved F or W. A D gene is named only where the DNA matches it firmly. Rows may omit the clone size; those that give it use once, few, many or a size class.

v_call	j_call	clone_size	d_call	cdr3_nt	cdr3_aa
TRBV6-1	TRBJ2-4	few	TRBD1	TGTGCCAGCAGTACCAGGGGGCGCTGGCAAAACATTCAGTACTTC	CASSTRGRWQNIQYF
TRBV5-5	TRBJ2-2	few	.	TGTGCCAGCAGGTTAGCGGTCGAGGTCCCCGGGGAGCTGTTTTTT	CASRLAVEVPGELFF
TRBV5-1	TRBJ2-1	.	TRBD1	TGCGCCAGCACCGGGAATACCGGGGACAGGGGAGGCGATGAGCAGTTCTTC	CASTGNTGDRGGDEQFF
TRBV9	TRBJ2-2	.	.	TGTGCCAGCAGCCCGGGGACGGGGATTCTCACCGGGGAGCTGTTTTTT	CASSPGTGILTGELFF
TRBV6-1	TRBJ1-4	.	.	TGTGCCAGCAGGACGGGGGACGGGAAACTGTTTTTT	CASRTGDGKLFF
TRBV7-3	TRBJ2-1	.	TRBD1	TGTGCCAGCAGCTATCAGACAGGGAAGTACCCCAATGAGCAGTTCTTC	CASSYQTGKYPNEQFF
TRBV20-1	TRBJ2-1	.	TRBD2	TGCAGTGCCCGGGGGGGAAGGAATGAGCAGTTCTTC	CSARGGRNEQFF
TRBV12-3/TRBV12-4	TRBJ2-3	few	.	TGTGCCAGCTTCTACACAGATACGCAGTATTTT	CASFYTDTQYF
TRBV2	TRBJ1-5	few	.	TGTGCCAGCAGTGAGGTGCCCCCATATAGCAATCAGCCCCAGCATTTT	CASSEVPPYSNQPQHF
TRBV11-2	TRBJ1-6	.	.	TGTGCCAGCAGCTTAGCTAACAGTTATAATTCACCCCTCCACTTT	CASSLANSYNSPLHF
TRBV20-1	TRBJ2-7	.	.	TGCAGTGCCTTGGACAGCTACGAGCAGTACTTC	CSALDSYEQYF
TRBV12-3/TRBV12-4	TRBJ1-5	few	TRBD1	TGTGCCAGTCGGACAGGGGCCAATCAGCCCCAGCATTTT	CASRTGANQPQHF
TRBV11-2	TRBJ2-7	.	TRBD1	TGTGCCAGCAGTCATCCGGGACAGGGCCTCCTTCAGCAGTACTTC	CASSHPGQGLLQQYF
TRBV27	TRBJ2-1	.	.	TGTGCCAGCAGTTTAGGGTTGGGTGAGCAGTTCTTC	CASSLGLGEQFF
TRBV14	TRBJ2-1	few	TRBD2	TGTGCCAGCAGCCAAGATGGCGGGAGCTCCTACAATGAGCAGTTCTTC	CASSQDGGSSYNEQFF
TRBV28	TRBJ1-2	.	.	TGTGCCAGCAGTTTTAGTGGGGGCGCCGACTTTGATTATGGCTACACCTTC	CASSFSGGADFDYGYTF
TRBV5-4	TRBJ2-4	.	TRBD1	TGTGCCAGCAGCACCGGGACAGGGGGCCAAAACATTCAGTACTTC	CASSTGTGGQNIQYF